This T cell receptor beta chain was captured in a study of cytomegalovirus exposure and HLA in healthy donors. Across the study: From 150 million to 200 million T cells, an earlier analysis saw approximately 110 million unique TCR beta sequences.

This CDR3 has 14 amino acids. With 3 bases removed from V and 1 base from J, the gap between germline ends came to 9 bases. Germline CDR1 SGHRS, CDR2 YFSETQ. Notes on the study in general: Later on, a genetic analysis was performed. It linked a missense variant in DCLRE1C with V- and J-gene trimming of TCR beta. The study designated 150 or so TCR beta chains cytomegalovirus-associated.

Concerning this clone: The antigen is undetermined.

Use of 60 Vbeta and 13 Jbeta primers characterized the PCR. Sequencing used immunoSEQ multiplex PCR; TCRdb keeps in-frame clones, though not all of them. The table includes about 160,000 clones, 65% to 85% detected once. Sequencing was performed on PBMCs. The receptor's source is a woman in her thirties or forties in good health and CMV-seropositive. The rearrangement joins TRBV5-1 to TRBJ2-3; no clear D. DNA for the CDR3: TGCGCCAGCAGCTCGGTCCAACGCACAGATACGCAGTATTTT. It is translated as CASSSVQRTDTQYF.